This T cell receptor beta chain was captured in a study of molecular identifiers for immune sequencing clone quantification. Libraries from naive CD8 cells were generated from approximately 22,000 to 940,000 sorted cells (with 10%, 30% or 50% RNA). Study results and limitations: Jurkat TCR RNA spiked in from one cell could reportedly be detected among about a million naive cells.

The V and J ends lost 7 bases and 2 bases respectively, with 15 bases between them. The CDR3 consists of 14 residues. CDR1 is MNHEY, CDR2 SMNVEV, per germline (reference sequence). Using its own MiXCR run on the PCR reads, TCRdb lists one record per CDR3 protein. The table shows about 510,000 distinct CDR3 sequences, with about 22% occurring only once. This clonotype was seen a few times. Its cognate antigen is unknown. What was sequenced was naive CD8+ T cells from blood, with Jurkat cell RNA spiked in. Noted subset: FACS-sorted CD8+CD4-CCR7+CD45RA+ naive T cells. This chain links TRBV27 with TRBJ2-7; the D is unclear. The TCR was taken from a human donor in good health. Some libraries in this study had Jurkat cell RNA spiked in. In nucleotides, the CDR3 is TGTGCCAGCACCCAAGGGCACCGGCCCTACGAGCAGTACTTC. Protein sequence: CASTQGHRPYEQYF.